This record covers a single T cell receptor (beta chain). The repertoire was sequenced with immunoSEQ multiplex PCR; TCRdb's copy has only in-frame clones and lacks some. The sample lists about 70,000 clones; approximately 94% were seen once. This specimen comes from a study of technical replicates of blood from several donors. Trimming removed 5 bases from V and 8 bases from J, with 16 bases in between. The CDR3 has 14 residues. Germline CDR1 is SGHRS and CDR2 is YFSETQ. This rearrangement joins TRBV5-1 to TRBJ1-4; D is uncertain. The TCR comes from a human donor in good health. Source material: T cells isolated from PBMCs. CDR3 in amino acids: CASSSGFGREKLFF. CDR3 nucleotide sequence: TGCGCCAGCAGTTCGGGGTTTGGGCGGGAAAAACTGTTTTTT.